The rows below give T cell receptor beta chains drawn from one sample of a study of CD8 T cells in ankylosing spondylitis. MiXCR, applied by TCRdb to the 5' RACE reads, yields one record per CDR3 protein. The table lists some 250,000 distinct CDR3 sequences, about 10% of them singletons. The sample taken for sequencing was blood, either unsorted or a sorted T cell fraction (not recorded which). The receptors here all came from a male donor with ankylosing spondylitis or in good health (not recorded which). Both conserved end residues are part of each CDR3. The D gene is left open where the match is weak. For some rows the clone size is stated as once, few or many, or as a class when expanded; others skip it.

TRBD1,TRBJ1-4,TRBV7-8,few,TGTGCCAGCAGCCCAGGGGGGGACAGGGTTGAAAAACTGTTTTTT,CASSPGGDRVEKLFF
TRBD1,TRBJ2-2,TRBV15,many,TGTGCCACCAGCAGAGGGGGACAGGGGAACACCGGGGAGCTGTTTTTT,CATSRGGQGNTGELFF
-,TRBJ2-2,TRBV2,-,TGTGCCAGCAGTGACCAAGGGCTAGTCACCTCCCCCGACACCGGGGAGCTGTTTTTT,CASSDQGLVTSPDTGELFF
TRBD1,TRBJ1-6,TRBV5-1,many,TGCGCCAGCAGCAGACGGACAGGGAGTAATTCACCCCTCCACTTT,CASSRRTGSNSPLHF
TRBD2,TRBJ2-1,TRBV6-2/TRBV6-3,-,TGTGCCAGCAGTTCGGGCCGCCTCTCGGGACTAGCGGGAGGGCGGAGCTCCTACAATGAGCAGTTCTTC,CASSSGRLSGLAGGRSSYNEQFF
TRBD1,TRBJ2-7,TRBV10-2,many,TGCGCCAGCAGTTTCCGGACAGGGTCGACCCACGAGCAGTACTTC,CASSFRTGSTHEQYF
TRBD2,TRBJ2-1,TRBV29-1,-,TGCAGCTTCGTTGGGGGGGCCTACAATGAGCAGTTCTTC,CSFVGGAYNEQFF
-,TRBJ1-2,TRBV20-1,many,TGCAGTGCCGAGGACAGCGCGTATGGCTACACCTTC,CSAEDSAYGYTF
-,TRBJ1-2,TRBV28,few,TGTGCCAGCAGTTTCAGTGGCTACACCTTC,CASSFSGYTF
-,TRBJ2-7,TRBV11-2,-,TGTGCCAGCAGCTTAGATTGGTACGAGCAGTACTTC,CASSLDWYEQYF
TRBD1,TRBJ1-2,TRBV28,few,TGTGCCAGCAGTCTAACTCCGACAGGGGGCATTGGCTACACCTTC,CASSLTPTGGIGYTF
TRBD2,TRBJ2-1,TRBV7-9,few,TGTGCCAGCAGCTTAAAGTTTGTGCGGGAGAATGAGCAGTTCTTC,CASSLKFVRENEQFF